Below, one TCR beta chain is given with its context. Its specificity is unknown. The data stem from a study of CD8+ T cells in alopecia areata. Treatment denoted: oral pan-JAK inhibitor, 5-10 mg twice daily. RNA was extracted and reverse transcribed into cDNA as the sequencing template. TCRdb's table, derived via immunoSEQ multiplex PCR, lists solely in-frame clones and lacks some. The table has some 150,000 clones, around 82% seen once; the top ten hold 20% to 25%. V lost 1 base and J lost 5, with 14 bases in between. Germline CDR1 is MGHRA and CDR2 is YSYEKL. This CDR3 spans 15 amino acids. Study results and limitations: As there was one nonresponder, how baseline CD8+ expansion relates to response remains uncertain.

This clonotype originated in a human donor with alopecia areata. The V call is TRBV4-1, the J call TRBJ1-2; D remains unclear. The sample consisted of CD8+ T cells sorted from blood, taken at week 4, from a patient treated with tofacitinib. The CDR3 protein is CASSQVVEVVYGYTF. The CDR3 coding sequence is TGCGCCAGCAGCCAAGTAGTGGAGGTAGTTTATGGCTACACCTTC.